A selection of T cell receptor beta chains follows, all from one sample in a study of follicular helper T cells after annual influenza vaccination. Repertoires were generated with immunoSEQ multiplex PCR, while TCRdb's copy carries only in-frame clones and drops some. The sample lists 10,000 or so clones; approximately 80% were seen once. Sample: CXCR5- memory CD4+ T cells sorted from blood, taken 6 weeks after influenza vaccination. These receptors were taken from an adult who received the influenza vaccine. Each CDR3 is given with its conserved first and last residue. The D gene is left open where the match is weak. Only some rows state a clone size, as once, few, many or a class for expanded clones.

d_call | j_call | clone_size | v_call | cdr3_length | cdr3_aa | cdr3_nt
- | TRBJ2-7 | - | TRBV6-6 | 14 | CASSYSGRSYEQYF | TGTGCCAGCAGTTACTCGGGGCGGAGCTACGAGCAGTACTTC
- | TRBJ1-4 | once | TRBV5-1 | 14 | CASSPSRPNEKLFF | TGCGCCAGCAGCCCGTCGAGACCTAATGAAAAACTGTTTTTT
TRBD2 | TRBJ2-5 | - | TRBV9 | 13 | CASSSSGKETQYF | TGTGCCAGCAGTTCTAGCGGGAAAGAGACCCAGTACTTC
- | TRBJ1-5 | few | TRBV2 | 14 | CASSGGAGSQPQHF | TGTGCCAGCAGCGGAGGGGCAGGGTCCCAGCCCCAGCATTTT
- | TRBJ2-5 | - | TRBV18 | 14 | CASSLGQRRETQYF | TGTGCCAGCTCACTGGGCCAACGTAGGGAGACCCAGTACTTC
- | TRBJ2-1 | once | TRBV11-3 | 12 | CASSLVPNEQFF | TGTGCCAGCAGCTTAGTTCCCAATGAGCAGTTCTTC
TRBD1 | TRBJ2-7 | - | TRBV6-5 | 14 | CASTLNRDRDEQYF | TGTGCCAGCACCTTAAACCGGGACAGAGACGAGCAGTACTTC
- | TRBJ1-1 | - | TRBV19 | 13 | CASSNWPNTEAFF | TGTGCCAGTAGTAATTGGCCGAACACTGAAGCTTTCTTT
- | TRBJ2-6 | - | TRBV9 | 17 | CASSPSSWGSGANVLTF | TGTGCCAGCAGCCCGAGTTCTTGGGGCTCTGGGGCCAACGTCCTGACTTTC
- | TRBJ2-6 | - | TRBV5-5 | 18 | CASSRPRGADSGANVLTF | TGTGCCAGCAGCCGTCCTAGGGGGGCTGACTCTGGGGCCAACGTCCTGACTTTC
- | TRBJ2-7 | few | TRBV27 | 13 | CASSFAGPYEQYF | TGTGCCAGCAGTTTCGCAGGGCCCTACGAGCAGTACTTC
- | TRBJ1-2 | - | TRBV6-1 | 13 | CASSEPGGLGYTF | TGTGCCAGCAGTGAACCGGGGGGCCTTGGCTACACCTTC
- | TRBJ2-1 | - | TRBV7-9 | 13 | CASSPLGGIKQFF | TGTGCCAGCAGCCCCCTTGGGGGGATTAAGCAGTTCTTC
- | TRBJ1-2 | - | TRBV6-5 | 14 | CASSYHTSGYGYTF | TGTGCCAGCAGTTACCACACAAGTGGCTATGGCTACACCTTC
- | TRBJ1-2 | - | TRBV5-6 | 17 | CASSLARGEGDNYGYTF | TGTGCCAGCAGCTTGGCACGAGGAGAAGGGGACAACTATGGCTACACCTTC
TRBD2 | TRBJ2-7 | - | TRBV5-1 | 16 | CASSRFSGGTTYEQYF | TGCGCCAGCAGTCGTTTTTCGGGGGGGACTACCTACGAGCAGTACTTC
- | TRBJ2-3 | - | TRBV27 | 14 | CASSFLGFTDTQYF | TGTGCCAGCAGTTTCTTGGGCTTCACAGATACGCAGTATTTT
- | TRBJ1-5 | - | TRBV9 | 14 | CASSVGISNQPQHF | TGTGCCAGCAGCGTAGGTATAAGCAATCAGCCCCAGCATTTT
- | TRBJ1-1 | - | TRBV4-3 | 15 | CASSQDQGGSTEAFF | TGCGCCAGCAGCCAAGATCAAGGGGGGAGCACTGAAGCTTTCTTT
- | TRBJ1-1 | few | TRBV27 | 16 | CASSLGTGGMNTEAFF | TGTGCCAGCAGTTTAGGGACGGGGGGAATGAACACTGAAGCTTTCTTT
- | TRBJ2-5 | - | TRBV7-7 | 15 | CASSLGGAVQETQYF | TGTGCCAGCAGCTTAGGGGGGGCGGTTCAAGAGACCCAGTACTTC
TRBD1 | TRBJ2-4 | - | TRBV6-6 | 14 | CASSRDRDRDIQYF | TGTGCCAGCAGTAGGGACAGGGACCGGGACATTCAGTACTTC
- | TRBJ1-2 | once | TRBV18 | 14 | CASSPGPRTYGYTF | TGTGCCAGCTCACCCGGCCCCAGGACCTATGGCTACACCTTC
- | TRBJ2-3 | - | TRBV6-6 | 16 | CASSYSRQHLPDTQYF | TGTGCCAGCAGTTACTCGAGGCAGCACCTCCCAGATACGCAGTATTTT
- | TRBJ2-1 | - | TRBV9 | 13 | CASSVGGANEQFF | TGTGCCAGCAGCGTAGGGGGGGCCAATGAGCAGTTCTTC
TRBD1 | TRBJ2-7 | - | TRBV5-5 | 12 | CASGTGSFEQYF | TGTGCCAGCGGGACAGGGTCGTTTGAGCAGTACTTC
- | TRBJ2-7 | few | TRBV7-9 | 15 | CASTRFSDGSYEQYF | TGTGCCAGCACCCGATTTTCGGACGGCTCCTACGAGCAGTACTTC
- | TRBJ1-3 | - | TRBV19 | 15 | CASSIAGSGGNTIYF | TGTGCCAGTAGTATAGCGGGGTCCGGCGGAAACACCATATATTTT
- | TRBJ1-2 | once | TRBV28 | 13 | CASSLVRDYGYTF | TGTGCCAGCAGTTTGGTTCGAGACTATGGCTACACCTTC
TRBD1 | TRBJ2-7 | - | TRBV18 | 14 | CASSPDRVTYEQYF | TGTGCCAGCTCACCAGACAGGGTTACGTACGAGCAGTACTTC
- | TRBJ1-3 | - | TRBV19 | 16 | CASSYRAKLGGNTIYF | TGTGCCAGTAGTTACCGGGCCAAATTGGGTGGAAACACCATATATTTT
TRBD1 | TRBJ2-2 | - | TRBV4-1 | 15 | CASSHGTALTGELFF | TGCGCCAGCAGCCACGGGACAGCACTCACCGGGGAGCTGTTTTTT
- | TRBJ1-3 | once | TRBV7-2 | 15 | CASSLGGTTGNTIYF | TGTGCCAGCAGCCTAGGGGGGACAACCGGAAACACCATATATTTT
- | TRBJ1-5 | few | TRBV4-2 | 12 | CTSGLSNQPQHF | TGTACGAGCGGTCTGAGCAATCAGCCCCAGCATTTT
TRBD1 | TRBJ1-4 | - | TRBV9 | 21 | CASSLNPLGQGKESTNEKLFF | TGTGCCAGCAGCTTGAACCCCCTCGGACAGGGGAAAGAGTCCACTAATGAAAAACTGTTTTTT